The next 21 T cell receptor beta chains were all read from a single sample in a study of blood T cells in healthy people across ages. Together with a sample-barcoded 5' primer, a J-beta primer mix was included in a second PCR lasting roughly 6 to 12 cycles. Each CDR3 protein gets one entry after TCRdb re-called the 5' RACE reads with MiXCR. The table records around 800,000 distinct CDR3 sequences, about 42% of them present only once. The sequenced material came from blood. The origin of the receptors is a man between 60 and 75 years old in good health.

CDR3 coding DNA: TGTGCCAGCAGCTTAATGCCAACAGGGGGCAGGCAGTACTTC. This sequence encodes CASSLMPTGGRQYF. The chain combines TRBV7-2 with TRBJ2-7; 9 nucleotides match TRBD1. V was clipped by 2 bases and J by 9 bases; unmatched bases: 8. Germline values: CDR1 SGHTA, CDR2 FQGNSA. This CDR3 comprises 14 residues.

This chain links TRBV19 with TRBJ2-7; 10 bases map to TRBD1. The germline V gene has CDR1 LNHDA and CDR2 SQIVND (reference sequence). The CDR3 runs 17 residues. After removal of 5 bases from V and 7 bases from J, the junction contained 17 bases not matched to a gene. DNA for the CDR3: TGTGCCAGTAGTCGACCCAGGGACAGGGGTGCGGACGATGAGCAGTACTTC. Protein product: CASSRPRDRGADDEQYF.

This clonotype was counted at least ten times. The chain employs TRBV6-5 and TRBJ1-6; possible D gene TRBD1, 6 bases. This CDR3 contains 13 residues. Per the germline V gene, CDR1 is MNHEY and CDR2 is SVGAGI. V gave up 5 bases and J gave up 6 bases, with 8 bases separating them. The CDR3 spells CASSGQRNSPLHF. CDR3 coding DNA: TGTGCCAGCAGTGGACAGCGTAATTCACCCCTCCACTTT.

CDR3 residues: CSATRSLQPYEQYF. As DNA, the CDR3 is TGCAGTGCTACCCGGAGTCTTCAGCCCTACGAGCAGTACTTC. The chain recombines TRBV20-1 with TRBJ2-4; D is uncertain. TRBJ2-7 matches the DNA end more closely, so the J call is doubtful. Germline CDR1 DFQATT, CDR2 SNEGSKA (reference sequence). The CDR3 contains 14 residues.

J is TRBJ1-5 and V is TRBV2; 9 bases align to TRBD1. The germline V gene encodes CDR1 SNHLY and CDR2 FYNNEI. The CDR3 runs 16 residues. Germline trimming cut 7 bases from V and 0 bases from J; bases unmatched to any gene: 7. The CDR3, as DNA: TGTGCCAGCACCGTGACAGGGGGTGGTAGCAATCAGCCCCAGCATTTT. Translating it yields CASTVTGGGSNQPQHF.

The sample holds one count of this clonotype. V and J are TRBV7-9 and TRBJ2-3; D tentatively reads TRBD1 or TRBD2 (6 bases each). Trimming took 5 bases from V and 1 from J, leaving 13 bases between them. The CDR3 totals 15 residues. CDR1 and CDR2 from the germline V gene are SEHNR and FQNEAQ (reference sequence). For the CDR3, the DNA is TGTGCCAGCAGCCCGGGGGCTAGCGGCACAGATACGCAGTATTTT. Amino acid sequence: CASSPGASGTDTQYF.

The V gene is TRBV7-2, the J gene TRBJ2-1; D is uncertain. V was cut by 1 base and J by 6 bases, with 7 bases left in between. There are 13 residues in the CDR3. The germline V gene has CDR1 SGHTA and CDR2 FQGNSA. CDR3 DNA: TGTGCCAGCAGCTTAGAGACTCTCAATGAGCAGTTCTTC. The encoded protein is CASSLETLNEQFF.

This clonotype was detected many times. The CDR3 DNA follows: TGTGCCAGCTCCGCGGGGGCCCCCTACAATGAGCAGTTCTTC. Its translation is CASSAGAPYNEQFF. The V and J genes are TRBV12-3 or TRBV12-4 and TRBJ2-1, with a weak D call TRBD2 (7 bases). There are 14 residues in the CDR3. The V gene lost 8 bases and the J gene lost 2 bases, with 13 bases spanning the gap.

In its sample, this clonotype was seen a few times. The J gene is TRBJ2-3, the V gene TRBV14; no reliable D call. Trimming removed 3 bases at V and 5 bases at J, with 6 bases between. CDR3 length: 12 residues. Germline lookup yields CDR1 SGHDN and CDR2 FVKESK. CDR3 nucleotide sequence: TGTGCCAGCAGCCATACGCGAGATACGCAGTATTTT. This sequence encodes CASSHTRDTQYF.

The chain carries TRBV2 and TRBJ2-5; 7 bases are shared with TRBD2. The end of the DNA fits TRBJ2-7 better, so the J call may be wrong. The CDR3 loop spans 16 amino acids. Per germline, CDR1 SNHLY and CDR2 FYNNEI. CDR3 protein: CASSEVGGGDPPEQYF. CDR3 DNA: TGTGCCAGCAGTGAAGTGGGGGGGGGAGATCCGCCCGAGCAGTACTTC.

This clonotype was seen a few times. The rearrangement joins TRBV7-8 to TRBJ1-6, with D perhaps TRBD1 (5 bases). CDR1 and CDR2 from the germline V gene are SGHVS and FQNEAQ. CDR3 size: 15 residues. V lost 0 bases, J lost 8 bases, and 11 bases lay in between. The CDR3 reads CASSLAEGLYSPLHF. The CDR3, as DNA: TGTGCCAGCAGCTTAGCCGAGGGGCTCTATTCACCCCTCCACTTT.

This sequence joins TRBV11-2 and TRBJ2-2; D may match TRBD1 or TRBD2 (7 bases each). V was pared by 5 bases and J by 4 bases, with 17 bases between. The CDR3 spans 16 residues. CDR1 and CDR2 from the germline V gene are SGHAT and FQNNGV. CDR3 coding DNA: TGTGCCAGCAGCCAGGGGGAGGGAGTAATCACCGGGGAGCTGTTTTTT. This encodes CASSQGEGVITGELFF.

This chain links TRBV4-3 with TRBJ2-7; TRBD1 matches 10 bases. Germline loops: CDR1 LGHNA, CDR2 YSLEER. The CDR3 spans 18 residues. The J segment lost 6 bases and the V segment lost 0 bases, leaving 14 bases of the junction unmatched. The CDR3 sequence is CASSQEGFPGQGRGEQYF. The DNA of the CDR3 is TGCGCCAGCAGCCAAGAGGGGTTTCCGGGACAGGGGAGAGGCGAGCAGTACTTC.

This chain links TRBV28 with TRBJ1-5; D possibly corresponds to TRBD1 (5 bases). Germline CDR1 MDHEN, CDR2 SYDVKM. Trimming removed 1 base from V and 4 bases from J, with 11 bases in between. CDR3 length equals 15 residues. The CDR3 loop reads CASSLSGRQNQPQHF. Written as DNA, the CDR3 is TGTGCCAGCAGTTTATCGGGACGGCAAAATCAGCCCCAGCATTTT. The entire variable domain, with the rest obtained from reference TRBV28 and TRBJ1-5, is as follows: DVKVTQSSRYLVKRTGEKVFLECVQDMDHENMFWYRQDPGLGLRLIYFSYDVKMKEKGDIPEGYSVSREKKERFSLILESASTNQTSMYLCASSLSGRQNQPQHFGDGTRLSIL.

As concerns this clonotype: As the CDR3 is not closed by the conserved phenylalanine or tryptophan, this likely results from a read error. The DNA is omitted, as the CDR3 cannot be located on it reliably, and the CDR3 follows TCRdb's listing. The chain employs TRBV7-9 and TRBJ2-1; the D call of TRBD1 is as the table states it, not checked on the DNA. The germline V gene encodes CDR1 SEHNR and CDR2 FQNEAQ (reference sequence). Including both end residues, the CDR3 is 16 amino acids long. The CDR3: CASSLDPGARGYTFGS.

V usage is TRBV4-3 and J usage is TRBJ2-2; D is perhaps TRBD2 (5 bases). Trimming left V 0 bases short and J 6 bases short, with 14 bases between. The CDR3 covers 16 residues. The V gene's germline CDR1 is LGHNA and CDR2 YSLEER. For the CDR3, the DNA is TGCGCCAGCAGCCAAGAAAGTGGGAGCTTTGCCGGGGAGCTGTTTTTT. Translated, it gives CASSQESGSFAGELFF.

This clonotype turned up a few times. The V and J genes are TRBV15 and TRBJ2-7; tentatively, D is TRBD2 (6 bases). Germline CDR1 is LNHNV and CDR2 is YYDKDF (reference sequence). V lost 5 bases, J lost 3 bases, and 17 bases lay in between. CDR3 length: 15 residues. The CDR3 region is CATSGGTQVNYEQYF. The CDR3, as DNA: TGTGCCACCAGCGGCGGGACCCAGGTAAACTACGAGCAGTACTTC.

This clonotype has a handful of counts. V is TRBV4-3 and J is TRBJ1-2; 9 positions match TRBD1. The junction had 7 bases not matched to a gene; V was cut back by 4 bases and J by 4 bases. This CDR3 contains 15 residues. From germline, CDR1 is LGHNA and CDR2 YSLEER. The CDR3 DNA sequence: TGCGCCAGCAGCCTCGACAGGGGGTCTGGCTATGGCTACACCTTC. This sequence encodes CASSLDRGSGYGYTF.

This clonotype showed up just a few times. This chain's CDR3 is CASRRWIENTEAFF. The CDR3 DNA reads as TGTGCCAGCAGGCGGTGGATAGAGAACACTGAAGCTTTCTTT. The chain employs TRBV12-3 or TRBV12-4 and TRBJ1-1; D gene unclear. V was cut by 6 bases and J by 1 base, with 12 bases left in between. CDR3 length equals 14 residues.

This clonotype was detected only once. This chain uses TRBV18 with TRBJ2-7; 7 nucleotides agree with TRBD1. V gave up 5 bases and J gave up 5 bases; unmatched junction bases: 6. CDR3 length: 13 amino acids. Germline CDR1 is KGHSH and CDR2 is LQKENI. Written as DNA, the CDR3 is TGTGCCAGCTCATCGGACAGGTTTAACGAGCAGTACTTC. Translating gives CASSSDRFNEQYF. Looking up the rest from reference TRBV18 and TRBJ2-7 gives the full variable domain: NAGVMQNPRHLVRRRGQEARLRCSPMKGHSHVYWYRQLPEEGLKFMVYLQKENIIDESGMPKERFSAEFPKEGPSILRIQQVVRGDSAAYFCASSSDRFNEQYFGPGTRLTVT.

This clonotype was counted ten times or more. The chain links TRBV7-2 to TRBJ2-4; 7 bases map to TRBD1. The CDR3 has 14 amino acids. J lost 5 bases, V lost 6 bases, and 7 bases had no gene match. Germline V gene sequence: CDR1 SGHTA, CDR2 FQGNSA. CDR3 in DNA: TGTGCCAGCAGATCCGGGACAGACCAAAACATTCAGTACTTC. Translating gives CASRSGTDQNIQYF. Variable domain in full (rest from reference TRBV7-2 and TRBJ2-4): GAGVSQSPSNKVTEKGKDVELRCDPISGHTALYWYRQSLGQGLEFLIYFQGNSAPDKSGLPSDRFSAERTGGSVSTLTIQRTQQEDSAVYLCASRSGTDQNIQYFGAGTRLSVL.